This T cell receptor (beta chain) is from a study of blood T cells in healthy people across ages. Germline CDR1 and CDR2: DFQATT and SNEGSKA (reference sequence). This CDR3 spans 14 amino acids. The V segment lost 5 bases and the J segment 3 bases; nucleotides outside the gene matches: 9. With regard to this clonotype: The target antigen is unknown.

With a J-beta primer mix and a sample-barcoded 5' primer, a second PCR ran 7 to 11 cycles. Each CDR3 protein is one row after TCRdb ran MiXCR on the 5' RACE reads. This table has roughly 570,000 distinct CDR3 sequences, 25% to 30% appearing once. Overall study findings and caveats: Aged donors had fewer naive CD4+ cells and lower diversity than long-lived donors. Researchers said unsorted PBMCs prevented a conclusive naive versus antigen-experienced comparison.

Sequenced: blood. The chain combines TRBV20-1 with TRBJ2-7; the match to TRBD2 covers 8 bases. The clonotype was recovered from a woman in her 70s in good health. The CDR3 DNA sequence: TGCAGTGCTGGGATTAGCGGGGCGCACTACGAGCAGTACTTC. Protein sequence: CSAGISGAHYEQYF.